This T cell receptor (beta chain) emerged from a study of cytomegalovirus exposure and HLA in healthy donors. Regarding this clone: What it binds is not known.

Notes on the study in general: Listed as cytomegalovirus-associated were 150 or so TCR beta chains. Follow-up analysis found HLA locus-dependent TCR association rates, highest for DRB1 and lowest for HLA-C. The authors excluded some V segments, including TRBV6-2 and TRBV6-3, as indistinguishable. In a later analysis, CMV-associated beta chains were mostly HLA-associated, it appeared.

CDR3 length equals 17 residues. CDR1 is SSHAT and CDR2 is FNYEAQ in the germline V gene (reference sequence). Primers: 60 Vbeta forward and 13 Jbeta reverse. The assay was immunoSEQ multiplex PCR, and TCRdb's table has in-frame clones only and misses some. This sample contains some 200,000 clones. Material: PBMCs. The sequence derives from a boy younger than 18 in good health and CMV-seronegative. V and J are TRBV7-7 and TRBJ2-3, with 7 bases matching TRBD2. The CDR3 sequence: CASRDLADHMTTDTQYF. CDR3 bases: TGTGCTAGCCGGGATCTAGCGGACCATATGACCACAGATACGCAGTATTTT. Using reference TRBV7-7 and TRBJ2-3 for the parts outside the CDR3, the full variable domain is GAGVSQSPRYKVTKRGQDVTLRCDPISSHATLYWYQQALGQGPEFLTYFNYEAQPDKSGLPSDRFSAERPEGSISTLTIQRTEQRDSAMYRCASRDLADHMTTDTQYFGPGTRLTVL.